The 31 T cell receptor beta chains below were found in one sample sequenced in a study of shared clonotypes between healthy human individuals. The data were produced by immunoSEQ multiplex PCR, yet TCRdb's version contains in-frame clones alone and is incomplete. The sample lists around 720,000 clones; 73% were seen once. Sequencing was carried out using memory CD4+ T cells sorted from blood. As to subset: CD45RA-negative fraction. The receptors originated from a woman in her 30s in good health.

This chain links TRBV11-2 with TRBJ2-2; 9 bases fit TRBD1. The CDR3 has 17 residues. Germline CDR1 reads SGHAT; CDR2 reads FQNNGV. With 5 bases clipped from V and 4 bases from J, the junction kept 11 bases outside the gene matches. The CDR3 region has the DNA TGTGCCAGCAGCCTCCCACAGGGGGCTCGTTTCACCGGGGAGCTGTTTTTT. This encodes CASSLPQGARFTGELFF.

This clone was picked up a small number of times. The chain combines TRBV7-2 with TRBJ1-4; a possible D gene is TRBD1 (5 bases). The ends were cut back, 6 bases at V and 3 bases at J, with 11 bases in the middle. Germline CDR1 is SGHTA and CDR2 is FQGNSA. The CDR3 runs 14 residues. CDR3 DNA: TGTGCCAGCAGAACCGGGACGGCTAATGAAAAACTGTTTTTT. Encoded protein: CASRTGTANEKLFF.

This clone was observed a handful of times. The chain uses TRBV19 and TRBJ1-5; perhaps TRBD1 as D (6 bases). From germline, CDR1 is LNHDA and CDR2 SQIVND (reference sequence). This CDR3 has 18 residues. V lost 4 bases, J lost 0 bases, and 19 bases lay in between. Here the CDR3 DNA reads TGTGCCAGTAGTAGGCTACTTGGGACATTTGATAGCAATCAGCCCCAGCATTTT. Its protein product is CASSRLLGTFDSNQPQHF.

This CDR3 reads CASSIPGRSNQPQHF. CDR3 in DNA: TGTGCCAGCTCAATCCCGGGCAGGAGCAATCAGCCCCAGCATTTT. The rearrangement links TRBV28 to TRBJ1-5; D gene ambiguous. V was pared by 8 bases and J by 1 base, with 15 bases between. CDR1 is MDHEN, CDR2 SYDVKM, per germline. This CDR3 has 15 residues.

This rearrangement joins TRBV7-8 to TRBJ1-5, with a tentative D call TRBD1 (5 bases). V was trimmed by 0 bases and J by 7 bases, leaving 13 bases between them. The length of the CDR3 is 15 residues. CDR1 is SGHVS and CDR2 is FQNEAQ in the germline V gene. The DNA of the CDR3 is TGTGCCAGCAGCTTAGCTTCTCACGCAGGGCAGCCCCAGCATTTT. Its translation is CASSLASHAGQPQHF. The whole variable domain, filled in from reference TRBV7-8 and TRBJ1-5, reads GAGVSQSPRYKVAKRGQDVALRCDPISGHVSLFWYQQALGQGPEFLTYFQNEAQLDKSGLPSDRFFAERPEGSVSTLKIQRTQQEDSAVYLCASSLASHAGQPQHFGDGTRLSIL.

This chain connects TRBV7-9 to TRBJ2-1, with D hard to call. Germline V CDR1 and CDR2: SEHNR, FQNEAQ (reference sequence). This CDR3 comprises 15 residues. Trimming pared 6 bases from V and 1 base from J, leaving 13 bases between. The CDR3 protein is CASRAPVGSYNEQFF. As DNA, the CDR3 is TGTGCCAGCAGAGCTCCGGTCGGGTCCTACAATGAGCAGTTCTTC.

This chain links TRBV7-8 with TRBJ2-1; D not resolved. Trimming took off 6 bases at V and 2 bases at J, with 11 bases between the two ends. The V gene's germline CDR1 is SGHVS and CDR2 FQNEAQ. The length of the CDR3 is 14 residues. The CDR3 here is CASRGTAPYNEQFF. The CDR3 DNA follows: TGTGCCAGCAGAGGTACAGCCCCCTACAATGAGCAGTTCTTC.

The chain is built from TRBV19 and TRBJ2-6, with no clear D. This CDR3 region has 13 residues. V was clipped by 7 bases and J by 2 bases, with 6 bases between them. The germline gives CDR1 LNHDA, CDR2 SQIVND (reference sequence). CDR3 protein: CASMFAGANVLTF. DNA for the CDR3: TGTGCCAGTATGTTTGCTGGGGCCAACGTCCTGACTTTC.

The rearrangement joins TRBV4-1 to TRBJ2-3; D may be TRBD2 (6 bases). Per the germline V gene, CDR1 is MGHRA and CDR2 is YSYEKL. CDR3 length: 14 residues. V gave up 3 bases and J gave up 4 bases, with 11 bases separating them. The CDR3 here is CASSHEGGADTQYF. Written as DNA, the CDR3 is TGCGCCAGCAGCCACGAAGGAGGGGCAGATACGCAGTATTTT.

The chain uses TRBV19 and TRBJ2-7; 10 bases line up with TRBD2. The CDR3 covers 14 residues. V lost 4 bases to trimming and J lost 6 bases; unmatched junction nucleotides: 6. Germline lookup yields CDR1 LNHDA and CDR2 SQIVND (reference sequence). The CDR3 DNA follows: TGTGCCAGTAGTACCACTAGCGGGATTCGCGAGCAGTACTTC. Encoded protein: CASSTTSGIREQYF.

This chain uses TRBV2 with TRBJ1-1; a weak D match, TRBD1 (6 bases). V was shortened by 3 bases and J by 5 bases, with 16 bases between the two germline ends. The CDR3 has 15 residues. Germline CDR1 is SNHLY and CDR2 is FYNNEI. CDR3 region: CASSELQGPGTEAFF. The CDR3 bases are TGTGCCAGCAGTGAGTTACAGGGCCCGGGGACTGAAGCTTTCTTT.

V usage is TRBV18 and J usage is TRBJ2-1, with D hard to call. This CDR3 comprises 14 residues. V gave up 5 bases and J gave up 4 bases, with 12 bases separating them. The germline CDR1 and CDR2 sequences are KGHSH and LQKENI. The CDR3 region is CASSVRPIYNEQFF. In nucleotides, the CDR3 is TGTGCCAGCTCAGTTAGACCTATTTACAATGAGCAGTTCTTC.

The chain combines TRBV5-1 with TRBJ2-3; 15 nucleotides match TRBD2. The CDR3 is 15 residues long. V trimming: 4 bases; J trimming: 6 bases; junction bases outside the gene matches: 3. Germline lookup yields CDR1 SGHRS and CDR2 YFSETQ. CDR3 bases: TGCGCCAGCAGCCCCGGGACTAGCGGGAGGGATACGCAGTATTTT. Encoded protein: CASSPGTSGRDTQYF.

This sequence joins TRBV19 and TRBJ1-5, with D possibly matching TRBD1 (6 bases). This CDR3 has 15 residues. Trimming removed 11 bases from V and 2 bases from J, with 19 bases in between. CDR1 and CDR2 from the germline V gene are LNHDA and SQIVND (reference sequence). The CDR3: CAVSGEVGGNQPQHF. The CDR3 DNA reads as TGTGCCGTCTCAGGGGAGGTGGGGGGCAATCAGCCCCAGCATTTT. The whole variable domain, remainder taken from reference TRBV19 and TRBJ1-5, is DGGITQSPKYLFRKEGQNVTLSCEQNLNHDAMYWYRQDPGQGLRLIYYSQIVNDFQKGDIAEGYSVSREKKESFPLTVTSAQKNPTAFYLCAVSGEVGGNQPQHFGDGTRLSIL.

The CDR3 loop reads CASSLVVAGAGDTQYF. The CDR3 DNA reads TGCGCCAGCAGCTTGGTAGTAGCGGGAGCAGGGGATACGCAGTATTTT. The chain carries TRBV5-1 and TRBJ2-3, with 9 bases identical to TRBD2. The CDR3 extends over 16 amino acids. Germline V gives CDR1 SGHRS, CDR2 YFSETQ. V gave up 0 bases and J gave up 6 bases; unmatched junction bases: 8.

In this sample, this clone turned up many times. Other DNA sequences in the sample encode the same CDR3. The J gene is TRBJ2-5, the V gene TRBV5-1; the match to TRBD1 covers 7 bases. Trimming at V came to 5 bases and at J to 3 bases, leaving 7 bases not matched to a gene. Germline-derived CDR1 and CDR2 are SGHRS and YFSETQ. The CDR3 length is 14 residues. In DNA, the CDR3 is TGCGCCAGCAGTTCGGGACAGCAAGAAGAGACCCAGTACTTC. Translating it yields CASSSGQQEETQYF.

The V call is TRBV11-2, the J call TRBJ2-5; TRBD2 matches 11 bases. The CDR3 runs to 14 residues. Trimming removed 10 bases from V and 5 bases from J; junction bases left unmatched: 9. From germline, CDR1 is SGHAT and CDR2 FQNNGV. The CDR3 coding sequence is TGTGCCACCAATAGCGGGAGGGCCGGGGAGACCCAGTACTTC. Its translation is CATNSGRAGETQYF.

This rearrangement joins TRBV2 to TRBJ2-3, with a possible D match to TRBD2 (5 bases). Germline V gene lookup returns CDR1 SNHLY and CDR2 FYNNEI. V lost 6 bases and J 14 bases, leaving 24 bases between the germline ends. The CDR3 runs 14 residues. The CDR3 sequence: CASSEISLAGERYF. The CDR3 nucleotides read TGTGCCAGCAGCGAAATTTCTTTGGCGGGTGAAAGGTATTTT.

This clone came up once. This chain joins TRBV2 and TRBJ1-3; weak D call: TRBD1 (5 bases). The CDR3 sequence is 16 residues long. CDR1 and CDR2 (germline): SNHLY, FYNNEI. The ends were cut back, 0 bases at V and 2 bases at J, with 11 bases in the middle. In DNA form, the CDR3 reads TGTGCCAGCAGTGAAGCTCGGGACCTACCTGGAAACACCATATATTTT. Amino acids: CASSEARDLPGNTIYF.

This chain joins TRBV28 and TRBJ2-4, with no clear D. Germline CDR1 and CDR2: MDHEN and SYDVKM. V was clipped by 4 bases and J by 8 bases, with 15 bases between them. The CDR3 runs to 14 residues. The CDR3 sequence: CASSSSTGPHIQYF. The CDR3 DNA reads as TGTGCCAGCAGTTCATCGACTGGCCCCCACATTCAGTACTTC.

The chain employs TRBV6-1 and TRBJ1-1, with a weak D call TRBD1 (5 bases). The V and J ends lost 2 bases and 4 bases respectively, with 17 bases between them. Germline values: CDR1 MNHNS, CDR2 SASEGT. The CDR3 is made up of 16 amino acids. The CDR3 DNA is TGTGCCAGCAGTGAAACGGTCGCAGGGACTCGCACTGAAGCTTTCTTT. Its protein is CASSETVAGTRTEAFF.

V and J are TRBV30 and TRBJ1-2; TRBD1 matches 10 bases. CDR1 GTSNPN and CDR2 SVGIG come from the germline V gene (reference sequence). CDR3 size: 14 residues. The J segment lost 5 bases and the V segment lost 5 bases, leaving 8 bases of the junction unmatched. The CDR3 DNA follows: TGTGCCTGGGAGACCGGGACAGGGGAATATGGCTACACCTTC. Its protein product is CAWETGTGEYGYTF.

The genes are TRBV25-1 and TRBJ1-1, with unresolved D. The CDR3 is 11 amino acids. V was clipped by 8 bases and J by 10 bases, with 14 bases between them. Germline lookup yields CDR1 MGHDK and CDR2 SYGVNS. The CDR3 DNA follows: TGTGCCAGCGGGTTTGGGGTGACAGCTTTCTTT. It translates to CASGFGVTAFF.

This chain links TRBV11-2 with TRBJ2-1, with a possible D match to TRBD2 (6 bases). Looked up from germline, CDR1 is SGHAT and CDR2 is FQNNGV. The CDR3 is 16 residues long. The V gene lost 9 bases and the J gene lost 0 bases, with 18 bases spanning the gap. CDR3 nucleotides: TGTGCCAGTCGATCCAAGCGGGCAAGCTCCTACAATGAGCAGTTCTTC. Residues: CASRSKRASSYNEQFF.

The V call is TRBV10-1, the J call TRBJ2-2; 11 bases are a match to TRBD2. The CDR3 length is 17 residues. Looked up from germline, CDR1 is WNHNN and CDR2 is SYGVQD (reference sequence). The J segment lost 3 bases and the V segment lost 8 bases, leaving 11 bases of the junction unmatched. Written as DNA, the CDR3 is TGCGCCAGCCGGGATAGCGGGAGGGCCCCAGACACCGGGGAGCTGTTTTTT. As protein: CASRDSGRAPDTGELFF.

CDR3 region: CAITSSTDRYGYTF. CDR3 DNA sequence: TGTGCCATCACCTCTTCAACGGACCGGTATGGCTACACCTTC. The V call is TRBV10-3, the J call TRBJ1-2; D gene unclear. Between the trimmed V and J ends, which lost 7 bases and 5 bases, there was a span of 17 bases. Germline values: CDR1 ENHRY, CDR2 SYGVKD. The CDR3 runs to 14 residues.

This clone was seen only once. The V call is TRBV29-1, the J call TRBJ1-2; perhaps TRBD1 as D (5 bases). Trimming cost V 6 bases and J 2 bases, with 13 bases left between them. This CDR3 has 13 residues. Germline loops: CDR1 SQVTM, CDR2 ANQGSEA. The CDR3 sequence: CSVGPRENYGYTF. The CDR3 nucleotides read TGCAGCGTCGGGCCCAGGGAGAACTATGGCTACACCTTC.

As regards this clone: This CDR3 is also generated by other DNA sequences in the sample. This rearrangement joins TRBV28 to TRBJ2-5, with 12 positions matching TRBD2. The CDR3 contains 14 residues. Germline V lookup: CDR1 MDHEN, CDR2 SYDVKM. After removal of 5 bases from V and 4 bases from J, the junction contained 2 bases not matched to a gene. The DNA for the CDR3 is TGTGCCAGCAGTCCGGGACTAGCGGGAGAGACCCAGTACTTC. Amino acids: CASSPGLAGETQYF.

Of note for this clone: The same CDR3 also results from other DNA sequences found in this sample. The chain links TRBV18 to TRBJ1-2, with 7 bases matching TRBD1. Unmatched junction bases numbered 6, after V lost 3 bases and J lost 8 bases. This CDR3 is 13 amino acids long. Germline CDR1 KGHSH, CDR2 LQKENI. The CDR3 here is CASSPLRGPGYTF. The CDR3 nucleotides read TGTGCCAGCTCACCCTTAAGGGGGCCAGGCTACACCTTC.

This chain joins TRBV6-1 and TRBJ2-1; 10 bases align to TRBD2. In germline, CDR1 is MNHNS, CDR2 SASEGT. Losses at the gene ends were 2 bases for V and 8 bases for J; bases not matched to a gene: 9. The CDR3 runs to 16 residues. The CDR3 loop reads CASSEWSSGSRDEQFF. The CDR3 bases are TGTGCCAGCAGTGAATGGTCTAGCGGGAGTAGGGATGAGCAGTTCTTC.

V and J are TRBV29-1 and TRBJ2-7, with 11 bases aligning to TRBD2. Germline V gives CDR1 SQVTM, CDR2 ANQGSEA. J was trimmed by 1 base and V by 6 bases; bases with no gene match: 2. The CDR3 totals 13 residues. CDR3 sequence: CSVTSGSSYEQYF. CDR3 nucleotides: TGCAGCGTCACTAGCGGGAGTTCCTACGAGCAGTACTTC.